This TCR beta chain derives from a study of PD-1 blockade in classical Hodgkin lymphoma (TCRdb year 2020). Regarding the study in general: Nivolumab dosing was 3 mg/kg intravenously every 2 weeks, continuing until either disease progression or unacceptable toxicity. A peripheral blood immune signature of response to PD-1 blockade in classical Hodgkin lymphoma was defined using TCR beta sequencing and CyTOF.

The Qiagen DNeasy kit was used to extract genomic DNA both from unsorted PBMCs and from the negatively selected CD4+ and CD8+ fractions. Using primers that anneal to V and J segments, immunoSEQ multiplex PCR amplified the TCR beta CDR3 regions. A synthetic immune receptor repertoire was used to minimize amplification bias, and remaining bias was computationally removed after sequencing. Processing in the source paper ran as follows. Repertoire diversity was quantified as the Shannon entropy index using custom Python scripts. The unsorted, CD4+ and CD8+ repertoires were each analyzed separately, with the exception of combined analyses, where CD4+ and CD8+ sequences were merged in silico. A clone counted as expanded when the clone's frequency after treatment rose at least 2-fold relative to C1D1, and clones undetected at baseline were given a pseudocount of 0.5. Singleton clones were defined as clones with 0 or 1 copy at C1D1, and non-singleton clones were defined as clones with 2 or more copies. Clones expanded in unsorted samples were labelled as CD4+, CD8+ or unknown by matching protein sequences in sorted samples from the same patient. Wilcoxon tests were applied to paired samples to test diversity changes from C1D1 to C4D1. Held by TCRdb, this immuneACCESS table contains in-frame sequences only and omits some clones. Under half of the omission traces to an unresolved V gene where checked; the cause of the rest is unknown. Clone size and V and J calls were adopted from that table, with D and trimming inferred from the DNA. The sample records about 35,000 clones, about 80% of which are singletons. The ten biggest clones cover around 17% of the sample.

The CDR3 holds 15 amino acids from the cysteine to the phenylalanine. This entry keeps only the CDR3 DNA: 45 bases, framed from base 1. The V end loses 3 bases and the J end loses 5 bases, and a stretch of 14 bases separates them. The CDR1 and CDR2 encoded by the germline V gene (reference sequence) are SGHKS and YYEKEE. The intended sense of this specimen's time point label: cycle 2 day 1 (C2D1) of nivolumab. Relapse after autologous stem cell transplantation had occurred in all trial patients, and cohorts A, B and C were distinguished by prior brentuximab vedotin exposure. The trial cohort was composed of 56 patients with relapsed/refractory classical Hodgkin lymphoma, for whom complete response, partial response or progressive disease was recorded as best overall response. In the multi-cohort phase II CheckMate 205 trial, trial patients received single-agent nivolumab. An independent review committee assessed best overall response by applying the 2007 International Working Group response criteria. Trial PBMCs were obtained immediately prior to nivolumab initiation (C1D1) and on therapy at cycle 2 day 1 and cycle 4 day 1. Peripheral blood was collected in 8 mL Vacutainer Cell Preparation Tubes, from which PBMCs were isolated by centrifugation and then cryopreserved.

Points the paper makes about the study in general: Among trial patients, those achieving complete response had baseline diversity similar to that of newly diagnosed patients, while diversity was significantly lower in partial responders and progressors. Baseline TCR diversity was reported to be lower in newly diagnosed patients than in healthy donors, and even lower in relapsed/refractory patients. By C4D1, a significant rise was seen in CD4+ TCR diversity but not in CD8+ TCR diversity (p=0.0027 vs p=0.16), and the rise was most apparent among complete responders (p=0.02). Only a single clinical trial cohort was studied, and what caused the repertoire differences, possibly disease activity or prior therapy, remained undefined. Lower diversity was seen in patients whose nivolumab began less than 1 year after ASCT, and these patients were left out of later analyses so that immune reconstitution would not confound the results.

For this clone: There is no known antigen for this receptor. No base quality information exists; no much larger clone differs at one position.

This material consisted of peripheral blood mononuclear cells (PBMCs), taken before the second cycle of nivolumab. The chain is assembled from TRBV5-5 and TRBJ2-2; the D gene cannot be resolved reliably. The TCR originated in a human donor with classical Hodgkin lymphoma. DNA sequence: TGTGCCAGCAGCTCTCGGGTCCAACTAACCGGGGAGCTGTTTTTT. Its coded protein is CASSSRVQLTGELFF. Reference TRBV5-5 and TRBJ2-2 genes cover what lies past the CDR3, so the full variable domain is DAGVTQSPTHLIKTRGQQVTLRCSPISGHKSVSWYQQVLGQGPQFIFQYYEKEERGRGNFPDRFSARQFPNYSSELNVNALLLGDSALYLCASSSRVQLTGELFFGEGSRLTVL.